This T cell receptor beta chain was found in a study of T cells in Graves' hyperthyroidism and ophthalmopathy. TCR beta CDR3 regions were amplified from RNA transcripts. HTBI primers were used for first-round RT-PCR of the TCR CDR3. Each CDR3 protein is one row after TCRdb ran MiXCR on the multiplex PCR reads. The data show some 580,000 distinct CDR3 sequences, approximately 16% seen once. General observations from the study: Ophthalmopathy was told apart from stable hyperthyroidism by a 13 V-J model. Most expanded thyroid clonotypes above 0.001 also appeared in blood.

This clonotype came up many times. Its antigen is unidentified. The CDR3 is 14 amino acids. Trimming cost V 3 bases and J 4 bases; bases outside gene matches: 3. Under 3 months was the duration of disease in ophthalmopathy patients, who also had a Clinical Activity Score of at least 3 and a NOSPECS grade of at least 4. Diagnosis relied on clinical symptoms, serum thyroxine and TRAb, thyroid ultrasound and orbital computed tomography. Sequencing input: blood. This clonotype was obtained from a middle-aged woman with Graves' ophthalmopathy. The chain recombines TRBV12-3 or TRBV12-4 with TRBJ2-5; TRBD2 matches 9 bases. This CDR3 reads CASSLNSGGETQYF. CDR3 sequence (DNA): TGTGCCAGCAGTTTGAATAGCGGGGGAGAGACCCAGTACTTC.